This T cell receptor (beta chain) was captured by sequencing in a study of PD-L1 blockade in urothelial cancer. For the study at large: Analyses used blood from 3 weeks (second dose) and 6 weeks after treatment start.

Between the trimmed V and J ends, which lost 6 bases and 2 bases, there was a span of 8 bases. The CDR3 runs 13 residues. Germline CDR1 and CDR2: SNHLY and FYNNEI. The repertoire was sequenced with immunoSEQ multiplex PCR; TCRdb's copy has only in-frame clones and lacks some. Found here are 70,000 or so clones, around 90% of them singletons; the top ten hold roughly 3.2%. The gene calls are TRBV2 and TRBJ1-3; D is unresolved. This sequence originates from a man in his 60s with urothelial cancer. The input for sequencing was PBMCs, taken around atezolizumab (anti-PD-L1) treatment. In nucleotides, the CDR3 is TGTGCCAGCAGGGGCAACCCTGGAAACACCATATATTTT. This sequence encodes CASRGNPGNTIYF.